These 21 T cell receptor beta chains came from one sample sequenced in a study of blood T cell repertoires in COVID-19. Profiled with immunoSEQ multiplex PCR; TCRdb holds only in-frame clones, not every one. This sample has hundreds of thousands of clones, with about 91% found just once. Sequenced input: peripheral blood. These receptors were collected from a woman under 40 with COVID-19, enrolled during active disease.

The genes are TRBV7-9 and TRBJ2-7; TRBD2 is a possible D gene (5 bases). CDR3 length equals 12 residues. The germline V gene encodes CDR1 SEHNR and CDR2 FQNEAQ (reference sequence). Trimming pared 0 bases from V and 12 bases from J, leaving 12 bases between. CDR3 coding DNA: TGTGCCAGCAGCTTAGCCCGGGGTCAAAGGTACTTC. Its translation: CASSLARGQRYF.

This chain joins TRBV5-1 and TRBJ2-1; 10 bases are a match to TRBD2. CDR3 length: 17 residues. Germline values: CDR1 SGHRS, CDR2 YFSETQ. Germline trimming cut 3 bases from V and 7 bases from J; bases unmatched to any gene: 13. CDR3 nucleotides: TGCGCCAGCAGCTCAAATAGCGGGAGGCGAGCCACTAATGAGCAGTTCTTC. Translation: CASSSNSGRRATNEQFF.

The rearrangement links TRBV5-6 to TRBJ1-5; TRBD1 matches 7 bases. The CDR3 consists of 14 residues. Looked up from germline, CDR1 is SGHDT and CDR2 is YYEEEE. J lost 0 bases, V lost 7 bases, and 4 bases had no gene match. This CDR3 reads CASWDSHSNQPQHF. Here the CDR3 DNA reads TGTGCCAGCTGGGACAGTCATAGCAATCAGCCCCAGCATTTT.

The rearrangement links TRBV16 to TRBJ1-2; the D gene is possibly TRBD1 (5 bases). This CDR3 comprises 14 residues. Trimming removed 3 bases at V and 5 bases at J, with 13 bases between. Germline CDR1 is KGHSY and CDR2 is FQNENV. For the CDR3, the DNA is TGTGCCAGCAGCCAGGGGCAGAGCGCTTATGGCTACACCTTC. Its translation: CASSQGQSAYGYTF.

This clone was counted once. The V call is TRBV27, the J call TRBJ1-2; the D is unclear. Looked up from germline, CDR1 is MNHEY and CDR2 is SMNVEV (reference sequence). Trimming removed 3 bases at V and 2 bases at J, with 7 bases between. The CDR3 consists of 13 residues. CDR3 bases: TGTGCCAGCAGTTTCGGCAGGAACTATGGCTACACCTTC. Protein: CASSFGRNYGYTF.

This rearrangement joins TRBV6-6 to TRBJ1-1; D is unresolved. Germline lookup yields CDR1 MNHNY and CDR2 SVGAGI (reference sequence). The CDR3 sequence is 14 residues long. With 6 bases removed from V and 7 bases from J, the gap between germline ends came to 18 bases. DNA for the CDR3: TGTGCCAGCAGGACCCCGGGGAGAGGGAGTGAAGCTTTCTTT. This encodes CASRTPGRGSEAFF.

V usage is TRBV5-1 and J usage is TRBJ1-1; 8 bases are shared with TRBD1. The CDR3 is 14 amino acids. Losses at the gene ends were 2 bases for V and 5 bases for J; bases not matched to a gene: 5. Per germline, CDR1 SGHRS and CDR2 YFSETQ. Here the CDR3 DNA reads TGCGCCAGCAGCTTCGCCGACAGGGGAACTGAAGCTTTCTTT. This sequence encodes CASSFADRGTEAFF.

J is TRBJ2-7 and V is TRBV13; 10 nucleotides match TRBD1. Trimming removed 5 bases from V and 4 bases from J; junction bases left unmatched: 5. Per germline, CDR1 PRHDT and CDR2 FYEKMQ (reference sequence). This CDR3 has 14 residues. Written as DNA, the CDR3 is TGTGCCAGCAGCCGCCTGGACAGGGGGTACGAGCAGTACTTC. Protein product: CASSRLDRGYEQYF.

The rearrangement links TRBV7-8 to TRBJ2-1; tentative D call: TRBD1 (5 bases). CDR3 size: 16 residues. V was shortened by 8 bases and J by 0 bases, with 17 bases between the two germline ends. Germline V CDR1 and CDR2: SGHVS, FQNEAQ. CDR3 in DNA: TGTGCCAGCGACATTGGCAGGGCATTCTCCTACAATGAGCAGTTCTTC. It is translated as CASDIGRAFSYNEQFF.

This clone showed up just a few times. The CDR3, as DNA: TGCAGCGCTTTGACAGGGGCAGATCAGCCCCAGCATTTT. Its protein is CSALTGADQPQHF. The gene calls are TRBV29-1 and TRBJ1-5; 8 bases match TRBD1. CDR3 length: 13 amino acids. J was trimmed by 5 bases and V by 7 bases; bases with no gene match: 7. Germline values: CDR1 SQVTM, CDR2 ANQGSEA.

The chain recombines TRBV7-9 with TRBJ2-5; TRBD1 agrees at 10 bases. Per the germline V gene, CDR1 is SEHNR and CDR2 is FQNEAQ (reference sequence). Trimming took 5 bases from V and 5 from J; bases not matched to a gene: 8. The CDR3 sequence is 15 residues long. CDR3 sequence: CASSPPTGGRETQYF. DNA for the CDR3: TGTGCCAGCAGCCCTCCGACAGGGGGCCGGGAGACCCAGTACTTC.

J is TRBJ1-4 and V is TRBV2; D unresolved. V was shortened by 7 bases and J by 3 bases, with 9 bases between the two germline ends. CDR1 is SNHLY and CDR2 is FYNNEI in the germline V gene. This CDR3 has 13 residues. The CDR3 bases are TGTGCCAGCAAGGCGGCGTCTAATGAAAAACTGTTTTTT. Protein: CASKAASNEKLFF.

The genes are TRBV28 and TRBJ2-7; D gene unclear. The CDR3 has 12 residues. Germline CDR1 and CDR2: MDHEN and SYDVKM. With 8 bases removed from V and 0 bases from J, the gap between germline ends came to 8 bases. CDR3 nucleotides: TGTGCCAGCGTATCAGACTCCTACGAGCAGTACTTC. As protein: CASVSDSYEQYF.

V gene TRBV7-2 combines with J gene TRBJ1-2; 9 positions match TRBD1. Trimming removed 0 bases from V and 10 bases from J; junction bases left unmatched: 6. CDR3 size: 14 residues. The germline V gene has CDR1 SGHTA and CDR2 FQGNSA. The CDR3 loop is CASSLARQGGIYTF. The CDR3 DNA follows: TGTGCCAGCAGCTTAGCACGACAGGGGGGGATCTACACCTTC.

This chain's CDR3 is CASSPDAGGLNEKLFF. Written as DNA, the CDR3 is TGCGCCAGCAGCCCCGACGCCGGGGGATTGAATGAAAAACTGTTTTTT. This rearrangement joins TRBV4-1 to TRBJ1-4; a weak D match, TRBD1 (5 bases). This CDR3 region has 16 residues. From germline, CDR1 is MGHRA and CDR2 YSYEKL. V dropped 4 bases and J dropped 5 bases, with 17 bases sitting between them.

There are a few counts of this clone. The chain employs TRBV4-2 and TRBJ1-2, with 7 nucleotides matching TRBD1. The CDR3 loop spans 15 amino acids. V lost 1 base and J lost 5; bases outside the gene matches: 7. CDR1 is LGHNA, CDR2 YNFKEQ, per germline. The CDR3 is CASSQGQGQGYGYTF. The DNA of the CDR3 is TGTGCCAGCAGCCAAGGACAGGGTCAGGGTTATGGCTACACCTTC.

The chain joins TRBV3-1 (or the pseudogene TRBV3-2) to TRBJ2-2; TRBD2 might be the D (6 bases). V was cut by 3 bases and J by 3 bases, with 14 bases left in between. Germline assignment: CDR1 LGHDT and CDR2 YNNKEL (reference sequence). The CDR3 consists of 16 residues. The CDR3 region has the DNA TGTGCCAGCAGCCAGTGCGAGCGGGCGGACACCGGGGAGCTGTTTTTT. Translation: CASSQCERADTGELFF.

In this sample, this clone turned up once. V is TRBV6-5 and J is TRBJ2-3, with 7 bases that match TRBD2. Germline CDR1 is MNHEY and CDR2 is SVGAGI. V shed 7 bases, J shed 5 bases, and the junction held 12 bases outside the gene matches. CDR3 length equals 15 residues. The CDR3, as DNA: TGTGCCAGCATGAAGGGGCGGGAGTTGGGAGATACGCAGTATTTT. Its translation is CASMKGRELGDTQYF.

The J gene is TRBJ2-7, the V gene TRBV21-1; the table's D call, TRBD2, was not checked against the DNA. TRBV21-1 is a listed pseudogene. The CDR3 is 16 residues long. Here the CDR3 DNA reads TGTGCCAGCAGCAAAGGGAAGCGGGAGCCCTCCTACGAGCAGTACGTC. Translated, it gives CASSKGKREPSYEQYV.

This sequence joins TRBV28 and TRBJ2-7; 9 bases agree with TRBD2. The CDR3 is 15 amino acids. CDR1 is MDHEN and CDR2 is SYDVKM in the germline V gene. V lost 5 bases, J lost 7 bases, and 12 bases stayed unmatched. The CDR3 sequence: CASSRPSGGFFEQYF. CDR3 in DNA: TGTGCCAGCAGTCGCCCCAGCGGGGGGTTCTTTGAGCAGTACTTC.

The chain combines TRBV6-1 with TRBJ1-2; no firm D call. V lost 3 bases and J lost 0, with 5 bases in between. From germline, CDR1 is MNHNS and CDR2 SASEGT. The CDR3 length is 13 residues. The DNA for the CDR3 is TGTGCCAGCAGTGACAGGCCTAACTATGGCTACACCTTC. It yields the protein CASSDRPNYGYTF.